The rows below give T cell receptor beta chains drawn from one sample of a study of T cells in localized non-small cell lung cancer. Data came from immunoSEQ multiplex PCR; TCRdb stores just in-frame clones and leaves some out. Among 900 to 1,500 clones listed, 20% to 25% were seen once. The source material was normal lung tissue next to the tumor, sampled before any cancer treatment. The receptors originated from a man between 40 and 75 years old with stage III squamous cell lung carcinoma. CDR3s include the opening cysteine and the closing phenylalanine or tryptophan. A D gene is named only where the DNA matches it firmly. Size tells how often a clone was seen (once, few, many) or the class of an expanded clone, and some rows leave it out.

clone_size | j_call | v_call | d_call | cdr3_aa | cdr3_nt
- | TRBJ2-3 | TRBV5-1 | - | CASSQGQPGRDTQYF | TGCGCCAGCAGCCAAGGACAACCGGGTAGGGATACGCAGTATTTT
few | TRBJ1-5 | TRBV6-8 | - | CASSLGGQRNQPQHF | TGTGCCAGCAGTTTAGGGGGGCAGCGCAATCAGCCCCAGCATTTT
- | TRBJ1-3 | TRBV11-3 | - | CASSLDPQSGNTIYF | TGTGCCAGCAGCTTGGATCCACAGTCTGGAAACACCATATATTTT
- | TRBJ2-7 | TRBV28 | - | CASSPGGAGHEQYF | TGTGCCAGCAGTCCTGGAGGGGCGGGCCACGAGCAGTACTTC
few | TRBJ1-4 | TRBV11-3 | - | CASSLGKGDEKLFF | TGTGCCAGCAGCTTAGGGAAGGGGGATGAAAAACTGTTTTTT
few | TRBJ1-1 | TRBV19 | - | CASQPRDSRNTEAFF | TGTGCCAGCCAACCCCGAGACAGCCGGAACACTGAAGCTTTCTTT
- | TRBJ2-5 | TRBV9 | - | CASSVARTEGETQYF | TGTGCCAGCAGCGTAGCCCGGACAGAGGGGGAGACCCAGTACTTC
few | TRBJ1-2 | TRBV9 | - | CASSRPGPQGLYGYTF | TGTGCCAGCAGCAGACCCGGCCCTCAGGGCCTCTATGGCTACACCTTC
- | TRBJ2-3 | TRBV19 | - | CASSSSPIQGYLTDTQYF | TGTGCCAGTAGTTCCTCCCCCATACAGGGTTATCTCACAGATACGCAGTATTTT
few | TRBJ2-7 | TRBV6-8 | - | CASSRTQWGVEQYF | TGTGCCAGCAGTCGCACGCAGTGGGGCGTGGAGCAGTACTTC
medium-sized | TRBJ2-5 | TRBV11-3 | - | CASSVGTVQETQYF | TGTGCCAGCAGCGTTGGGACCGTCCAAGAGACCCAGTACTTC
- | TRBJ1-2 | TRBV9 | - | CASSGGAYFGYTF | TGTGCCAGCAGTGGCGGGGCCTATTTTGGGTACACCTTC
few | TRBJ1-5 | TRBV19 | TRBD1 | CASTEGQGVQPQHF | TGTGCCAGTACCGAGGGACAGGGGGTTCAGCCCCAGCATTTT
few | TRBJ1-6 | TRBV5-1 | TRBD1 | CASSLDRGDSPLHF | TGCGCCAGCAGCCTGGACAGGGGGGATTCACCCCTCCACTTT
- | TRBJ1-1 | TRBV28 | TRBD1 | CASSLPGQGAFTEAFF | TGTGCCAGCAGTCTTCCGGGACAGGGGGCTTTCACTGAAGCTTTCTTT
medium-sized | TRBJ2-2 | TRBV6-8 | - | CASTGTFNTGELFF | TGTGCCAGCACGGGGACATTTAACACCGGGGAGCTGTTTTTT
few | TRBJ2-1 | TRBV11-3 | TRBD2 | CASSSGPGTSGHNEQFF | TGTGCCAGCAGCTCAGGCCCCGGGACTAGCGGACACAATGAGCAGTTCTTC
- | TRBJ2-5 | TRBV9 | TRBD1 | CASSVGGQWEETQYF | TGTGCCAGCAGCGTAGGGGGACAGTGGGAAGAGACCCAGTACTTC
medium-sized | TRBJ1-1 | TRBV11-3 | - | CASSAGASGGFTEAFF | TGTGCCAGCAGCGCCGGCGCGTCCGGAGGATTCACTGAAGCTTTCTTT
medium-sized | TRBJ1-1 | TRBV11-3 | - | CASRRKTRHLNTEAFF | TGTGCCAGCAGGAGGAAAACCCGGCATTTGAACACTGAAGCTTTCTTT
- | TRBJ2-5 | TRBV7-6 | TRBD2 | CASSLPGGGKETQYF | TGTGCCAGCAGCTTGCCGGGAGGGGGAAAAGAGACCCAGTACTTC
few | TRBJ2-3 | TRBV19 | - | CASTLDGRFTDTQYF | TGTGCCAGTACCCTTGACGGTAGATTCACAGATACGCAGTATTTT
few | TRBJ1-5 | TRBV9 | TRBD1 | CASSPDRNQPQHF | TGTGCCAGCAGCCCGGACAGGAATCAGCCCCAGCATTTT
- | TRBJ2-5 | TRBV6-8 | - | CASSDTGWEETQYF | TGTGCCAGCAGCGACACAGGGTGGGAAGAGACCCAGTACTTC
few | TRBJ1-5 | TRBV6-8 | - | CASARRDYSNQPQHF | TGTGCCAGCGCCCGTCGGGACTATAGCAATCAGCCCCAGCATTTT
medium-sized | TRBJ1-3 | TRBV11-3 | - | CASSPQTDGNTIYF | TGTGCCAGCAGCCCTCAGACGGACGGAAACACCATATATTTT
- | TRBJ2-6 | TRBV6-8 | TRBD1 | CASSDREPGANVLTF | TGTGCCAGCAGTGACAGGGAGCCTGGGGCCAACGTCCTGACTTTC
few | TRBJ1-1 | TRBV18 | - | CASTQSMNTEAFF | TGTGCCAGCACACAGAGTATGAACACTGAAGCTTTCTTT
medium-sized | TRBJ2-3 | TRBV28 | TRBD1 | CASSLRGQGLGDTQYF | TGTGCCAGCAGCCTTCGGGGACAGGGGCTGGGAGATACGCAGTATTTT
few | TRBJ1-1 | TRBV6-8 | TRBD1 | CASSYQGVTEAFF | TGTGCCAGCAGTTACCAGGGGGTAACTGAAGCTTTCTTT
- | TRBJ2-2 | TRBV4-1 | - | CASSQKSAGGYGELFF | TGCGCCAGCAGCCAAAAGAGCGCAGGGGGGTACGGGGAGCTGTTTTTT
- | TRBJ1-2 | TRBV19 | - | CASNGGADLSYGYTF | TGTGCCAGTAACGGGGGCGCGGACTTGAGCTATGGCTACACCTTC
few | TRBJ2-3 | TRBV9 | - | CASSEGQIFTDTQYF | TGTGCCAGCAGTGAAGGACAGATATTCACAGATACGCAGTATTTT
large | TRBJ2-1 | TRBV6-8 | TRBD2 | CASSYSSIGGTSGTNEQFF | TGTGCCAGCAGTTACTCGAGTATTGGCGGGACTAGCGGGACCAATGAGCAGTTCTTC
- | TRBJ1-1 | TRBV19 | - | CASEGRVTEAFF | TGTGCCAGCGAGGGACGGGTCACTGAAGCTTTCTTT
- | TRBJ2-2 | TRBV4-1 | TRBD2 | CASSLGGYTGELFF | TGCGCCAGCAGCCTCGGGGGGTACACCGGGGAGCTGTTTTTT
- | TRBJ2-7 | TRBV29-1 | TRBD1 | CSVGQGPSYEQYF | TGCAGCGTGGGACAGGGGCCCTCCTACGAGCAGTACTTC
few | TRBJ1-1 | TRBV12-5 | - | CASEQGLTEAFF | TGTGCTAGTGAGCAGGGTTTGACTGAAGCTTTCTTT
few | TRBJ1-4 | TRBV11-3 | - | CASSLDGQNNEKLFF | TGTGCCAGCAGCTTAGATGGTCAGAATAATGAAAAACTGTTTTTT
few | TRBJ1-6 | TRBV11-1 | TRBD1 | CASSPGQGAQNSSLHF | TGTGCCAGCAGCCCGGGACAGGGGGCTCAAAATTCATCCCTCCACTTT